Sequencing of this T cell receptor (beta chain) was carried out in a study of blood T cell repertoires in COVID-19 (dated by TCRdb to 2019 to 2021). As for the study more broadly: The collaborator samples originated in the United States, Italy and Spain and spanned the acute and convalescent phases of COVID-19. Samples came from the ongoing ImmuneRACE study (first 160 participants) plus 1,254 subjects from 6 global collaborators. A de-identified subject ID, COVID-19 status, age in years and sex were almost always included in the sample metadata. Deeply sampled blood TCRbeta repertoires from subjects exposed to, actively infected with, or recovered from COVID-19 were included in the dataset. The material from the prospective study consisted of cDNA or gDNA derived from T cells, B-cell-depleted T cells, or PBMCs. Where HLA class I and class II types were available, the types were taken from metadata supplied by the sample provider, not from assay-based typing. The repertoires were released in a freely available public database intended as a resource for research on the immune response to SARS-CoV-2.

The immunoSEQ Assay, a bias-controlled multiplex PCR, was used to amplify TCRbeta CDR3 regions from genomic DNA. The paper's processing steps were these. Nucleated cell counts per sample were estimated from amplification of reference gene primers within the assay. Sequence reads were collapsed and filtered to measure the absolute abundance of every unique TCRbeta CDR3 rearrangement. For each sample, productive Simpson clonality was calculated as the square root of Simpson's diversity index over productive rearrangements. TCRdb took this table from immuneACCESS and kept in-frame rearrangements with V and J called. Such tables lack part of the clones; where checked against another copy, unresolved V genes explain under half of the gap, and the rest is unexplained. That table is the source of V, J and clone size, and D and trimming were worked out from the DNA. The sample yields about 60,000 clones; roughly nine tenths were counted once. Approximately 7.9% of the sample is in the top ten clones.

Reading from cysteine to phenylalanine, the CDR3 counts 16 amino acids. Only CDR3 DNA is held: 48 bases, read in frame from base 1. The germline V gene gives CDR1 as KGHSH and CDR2 as LQKENI. V and J lose 2 bases and 0 bases, and a span of 11 bases separates them. About this clone itself: What this receptor recognizes is not known. No quality values exist for individual bases; no much larger clone is one base distant.

Results the study describes overall, beyond this receptor: The amount of clinical and demographic metadata varied by source and participant and was provided uncurated.

The collaborating institutions used their own protocols to collect whole blood in K2EDTA tubes. For TCRbeta analysis, collaborator samples were shipped as frozen whole blood, as isolated PBMCs, or as DNA extracted from either sample type. The specimen sequenced was peripheral blood. This receptor chain uses TRBV18 and TRBJ1-5; no D gene call is confident. The receptor's source is a human donor in a cohort sampled during active COVID-19. CDR3 reads: CASSPGRADSNQPQHF. The nucleotide sequence is given as TGTGCCAGCTCACCAGGGAGGGCTGATAGCAATCAGCCCCAGCATTTT.